Below, 13 T cell receptor beta chains from the same sample are listed, as sequenced in a study of blood T cell repertoires in COVID-19. Method: immunoSEQ multiplex PCR; TCRdb's copy keeps in-frame clones and lacks some. In the table there are hundreds of thousands of clones, roughly four fifths of which are singletons. The sample taken for sequencing was PBMCs or T cells enriched from blood (not recorded which). The receptor source for this set is a middle-aged woman who had been exposed to COVID-19.

The chain has TRBV27 and TRBJ1-6; maybe TRBD1 (5 bases). In germline, CDR1 is MNHEY, CDR2 SMNVEV (reference sequence). V lost 6 bases and J lost 16, with 19 bases in between. This CDR3 spans 13 amino acids. For the CDR3, the DNA is TGTGCCAGCAGAGTTGACGACAGCCTCTCTCTCCACTTT. This encodes CASRVDDSLSLHF.

This clone was detected only a few times. Here the CDR3 reads CASSLGGSGGAKNIQYF. As DNA, the CDR3 is TGTGCCAGCAGTCTCGGTGGTAGCGGGGGTGCCAAAAACATTCAGTACTTC. V gene TRBV28 combines with J gene TRBJ2-4; TRBD2 agrees at 9 bases. The CDR3 sequence is 17 residues long. V lost 5 bases and J lost 1; bases outside the gene matches: 9. The germline V gene has CDR1 MDHEN and CDR2 SYDVKM.

The sample holds a few counts of this clone. The chain recombines TRBV6-6 with TRBJ1-5; 9 bases align to TRBD1. CDR1 and CDR2 from the germline V gene are MNHNY and SVGAGI (reference sequence). Trimming removed 0 bases from V and 7 bases from J; junction bases left unmatched: 4. The CDR3 covers 15 residues. The DNA for the CDR3 is TGTGCCAGCAGTTACTCACAGGGGGCAAAACAGCCCCAGCATTTT. This encodes CASSYSQGAKQPQHF.

V is TRBV7-9 and J is TRBJ1-2, with D tentatively TRBD1 (6 bases). V dropped 3 bases and J dropped 5 bases, with 10 bases sitting between them. Per germline, CDR1 SEHNR and CDR2 FQNEAQ (reference sequence). This CDR3 has 13 amino acids. CDR3 coding DNA: TGTGCCAGCAGCTTGGCAGGGGTTTATGGCTACACCTTC. This codes for CASSLAGVYGYTF.

The chain combines TRBV5-1 with TRBJ2-1; no firm D call. This CDR3 is 15 amino acids long. CDR1 and CDR2 from the germline V gene are SGHRS and YFSETQ. Trimming stripped 4 bases from V and 0 bases from J, with 11 bases between. The CDR3 DNA reads as TGCGCCAGCAGCGACGGAGCTAGCTCCTACAATGAGCAGTTCTTC. Protein product: CASSDGASSYNEQFF.

This clone was counted a few times. This chain uses TRBV11-1 with TRBJ1-4; D is uncertain. The germline V and J ends were trimmed by 3 bases and 3 bases, with 8 bases remaining between them. Germline loops: CDR1 SGHAT, CDR2 FQDESV (reference sequence). The CDR3 is made up of 14 amino acids. DNA of the CDR3: TGTGCCAGCAGCTTTGGCAGTCCTAATGAAAAACTGTTTTTT. Translation: CASSFGSPNEKLFF. The whole variable domain, filled in from reference TRBV11-1 and TRBJ1-4, reads EAEVAQSPRYKITEKSQAVAFWCDPISGHATLYWYRQILGQGPELLVQFQDESVVDDSQLPKDRFSAERLKGVDSTLKIQPAELGDSAMYLCASSFGSPNEKLFFGSGTQLSVL.

This rearrangement joins TRBV19 to TRBJ1-5; TRBD1 might be the D (6 bases). This CDR3 spans 14 amino acids. V lost 3 bases and J lost 7, with 13 bases in between. The germline V gene has CDR1 LNHDA and CDR2 SQIVND (reference sequence). The CDR3 protein is CASSMGRGGQPQHF. The CDR3 nucleotides read TGTGCCAGTAGTATGGGGCGAGGGGGACAGCCCCAGCATTTT.

This sequence joins TRBV7-3 and TRBJ2-1, with 11 bases identical to TRBD2. CDR3 length equals 16 residues. The germline gives CDR1 SGHTA, CDR2 FQGTGA. With V trimmed by 2 bases and J by 10 bases, 10 bases remained unmatched. In DNA, the CDR3 is TGTGCCAGCAGCTTAGACCCCGGGACTAGCGGCCCCGAGCAGTTCTTC. Its translation is CASSLDPGTSGPEQFF.

The V and J genes are TRBV28 and TRBJ2-2; 9 bases line up with TRBD1. V gave up 3 bases and J gave up 3 bases; unmatched junction bases: 14. Germline CDR1 reads MDHEN; CDR2 reads SYDVKM. The CDR3 contains 19 residues. The CDR3 DNA sequence: TGTGCCAGCAGTTTTGGGTCCTCTACAGGGGGCGACGACACCGGGGAGCTGTTTTTT. This translates into CASSFGSSTGGDDTGELFF.

This clone has a handful of counts. The CDR3 reads CASSQGQGVSWDGYTF. The CDR3 nucleotides read TGCGCCAGCAGCCAGGGACAGGGGGTTTCCTGGGATGGCTACACCTTC. The chain joins TRBV4-1 to TRBJ1-2; TRBD1 agrees at 11 bases. The CDR3 is made up of 16 amino acids. Germline V gene lookup returns CDR1 MGHRA and CDR2 YSYEKL. Trimming removed 3 bases from V and 6 bases from J; junction bases left unmatched: 9.

V and J are TRBV2 and TRBJ2-3, with TRBD2 matching 7 bases. The CDR3 is 14 residues long. The ends lost 2 bases at V and 5 bases at J; junction bases unmatched: 4. Germline V gene lookup returns CDR1 SNHLY and CDR2 FYNNEI. The CDR3 region has the DNA TGTGCCAGCAGTGAACGACTAGCCCTAGATACGCAGTATTTT. Translated: CASSERLALDTQYF.

J is TRBJ1-2 and V is TRBV2; D perhaps matches TRBD1 (5 bases). Trimming removed 2 bases from V and 2 bases from J, with 9 bases in between. The CDR3 totals 14 residues. In germline, CDR1 is SNHLY, CDR2 FYNNEI. DNA for the CDR3: TGTGCCAGCAGTGAACGGAAGGGGAACTATGGCTACACCTTC. Translated, it gives CASSERKGNYGYTF.

Ten or more counts support this clone. The chain couples TRBV6-5 to TRBJ1-2, with no clear D. Germline V gene sequence: CDR1 MNHEY, CDR2 SVGAGI. The CDR3 is 13 amino acids. The V gene lost 8 bases and the J gene lost 5 bases, with 15 bases spanning the gap. The CDR3 protein is CASRNGLGYGYTF. The CDR3 nucleotides are TGTGCCAGCCGAAACGGCCTCGGGTATGGCTACACCTTC.